This T cell receptor (beta chain) appears in the sequencing data of a study of shared clonotypes between healthy human individuals. General study results and limits: A few donors had roughly 5% of their naive CD4 clonotypes in common. Sorted-subset sequencing was shown by rarefaction to be incomplete despite large depth.

The method was immunoSEQ multiplex PCR; TCRdb's version includes in-frame clones alone and lacks a portion of them. Here the sample spans about 2,500,000 clones, just over 90% being singletons. V trimming: 4 bases; J trimming: 4 bases; junction bases outside the gene matches: 8. The CDR3 is 16 residues long. The germline V gene has CDR1 LGHNA and CDR2 YNFKEQ. With regard to this clone: Its cognate antigen is unknown.

This receptor was taken from a man aged 18 to 29 in good health. The chain employs TRBV4-2 and TRBJ2-2; the match to TRBD1 covers 8 bases. The sample taken for sequencing was naive CD4+ T cells sorted from blood. Regarding subset: CD45RA+ positively selected. The CDR3 bases are TGTGCCAGCAGCCCCGGACAGGGAGAAATCACCGGGGAGCTGTTTTTT. Translation: CASSPGQGEITGELFF.